This T cell receptor (beta chain) was identified during a study of neurological immune-mediated disorders. Findings and limits, study-wide: The expanded clones of different subjects shared no CDR3 amino acid sequences (suggesting private repertoires in all groups).

Use was made of some 1 million CD4+ or CD8+ T cells in sorted libraries. With 10-nucleotide random UMIs included, cDNA was synthesized by 5'RACE. A single record per CDR3 protein comes from TCRdb applying MiXCR to the 5' RACE reads. The top ten clones hold around 22% of a sample with about 14,000 distinct CDR3 sequences, 7% of them seen once. This clonotype was recorded many times. What it binds is unknown. The CDR3 is 11 residues long. The germline V and J ends were trimmed by 5 bases and 1 base, with 2 bases remaining between them. Germline V gene lookup returns CDR1 DFQATT and CDR2 SNEGSKA (reference sequence).

The sequence was obtained from a woman aged 40 to 50 in good health. The chain employs TRBV20-1 and TRBJ2-2, with unresolved D. The material sequenced was CD8+ T cells from blood. The CDR3 DNA follows: TGCAGTGCTTGGAACACCGGGGAGCTGTTTTTT. Amino acids: CSAWNTGELFF.